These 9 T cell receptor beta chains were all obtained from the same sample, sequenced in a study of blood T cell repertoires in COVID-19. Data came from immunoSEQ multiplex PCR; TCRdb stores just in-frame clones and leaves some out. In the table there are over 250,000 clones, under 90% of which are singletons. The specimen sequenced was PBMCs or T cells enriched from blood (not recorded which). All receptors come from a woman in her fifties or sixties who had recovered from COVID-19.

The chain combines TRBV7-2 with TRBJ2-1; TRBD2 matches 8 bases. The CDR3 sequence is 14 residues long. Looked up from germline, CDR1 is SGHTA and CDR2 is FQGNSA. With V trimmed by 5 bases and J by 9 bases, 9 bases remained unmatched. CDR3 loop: CASSPGLAGGEQFF. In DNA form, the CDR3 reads TGTGCCAGCAGCCCCGGGCTAGCGGGTGGTGAGCAGTTCTTC.

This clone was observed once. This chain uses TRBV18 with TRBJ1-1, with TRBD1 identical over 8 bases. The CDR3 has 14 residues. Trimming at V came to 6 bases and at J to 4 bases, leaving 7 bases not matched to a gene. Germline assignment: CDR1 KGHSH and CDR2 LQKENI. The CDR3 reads CASSSQGGGTEAFF. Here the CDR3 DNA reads TGTGCCAGCTCGTCACAGGGGGGGGGCACTGAAGCTTTCTTT.

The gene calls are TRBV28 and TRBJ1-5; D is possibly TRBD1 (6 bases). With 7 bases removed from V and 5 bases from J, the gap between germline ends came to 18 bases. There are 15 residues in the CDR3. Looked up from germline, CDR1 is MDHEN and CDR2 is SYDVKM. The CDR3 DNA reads TGTGCCAGCACACTGAACAGGGTTATCTATCAGCCCCAGCATTTT. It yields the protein CASTLNRVIYQPQHF.

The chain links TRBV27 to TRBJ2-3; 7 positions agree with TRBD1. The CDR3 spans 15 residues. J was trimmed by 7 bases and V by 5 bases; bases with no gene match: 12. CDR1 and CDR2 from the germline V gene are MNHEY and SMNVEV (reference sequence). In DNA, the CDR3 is TGTGCCAGCAGTGCGGAACAGGGGCCCATAAATACGCAGTATTTT. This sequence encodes CASSAEQGPINTQYF.

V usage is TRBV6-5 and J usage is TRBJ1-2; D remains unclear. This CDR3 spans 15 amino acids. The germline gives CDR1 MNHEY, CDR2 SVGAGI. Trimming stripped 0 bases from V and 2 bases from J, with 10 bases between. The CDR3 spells CASSYSSRLNYGYTF. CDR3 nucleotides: TGTGCCAGCAGTTACTCGTCCCGACTGAACTATGGCTACACCTTC.

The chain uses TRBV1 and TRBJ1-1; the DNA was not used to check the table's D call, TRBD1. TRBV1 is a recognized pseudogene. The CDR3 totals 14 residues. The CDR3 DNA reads TGCACCAGCAGCCACCCAGGGGTGAACACTGAAGCTTTCTTT. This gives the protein CTSSHPGVNTEAFF.

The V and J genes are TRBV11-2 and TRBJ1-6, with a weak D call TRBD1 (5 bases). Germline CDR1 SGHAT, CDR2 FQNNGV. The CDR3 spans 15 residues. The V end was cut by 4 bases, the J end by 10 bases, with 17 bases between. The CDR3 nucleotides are TGTGCCAGCAGCTACCTATCAGGGCGACGATCACCCCTCCACTTT. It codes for CASSYLSGRRSPLHF.

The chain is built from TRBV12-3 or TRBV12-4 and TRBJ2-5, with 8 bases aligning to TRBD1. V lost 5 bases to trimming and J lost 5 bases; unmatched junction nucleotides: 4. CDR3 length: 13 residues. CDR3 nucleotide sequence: TGTGCCAGCAGTCGACAGGGGAGGGAGACCCAGTACTTC. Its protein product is CASSRQGRETQYF.

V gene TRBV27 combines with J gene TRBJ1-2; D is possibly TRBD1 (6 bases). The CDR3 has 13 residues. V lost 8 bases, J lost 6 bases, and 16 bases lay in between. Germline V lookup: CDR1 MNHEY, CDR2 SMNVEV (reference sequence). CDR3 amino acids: CASYSLQGHGYTF. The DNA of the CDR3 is TGTGCCAGCTACTCCCTGCAGGGGCATGGCTACACCTTC.